Shown below are 18 T cell receptor beta chains from a single sample sequenced in a study of blood T cell repertoires in COVID-19. Produced via immunoSEQ multiplex PCR; TCRdb's table is partial and in-frame only. The sample includes 200,000 or so clones, 84% seen only once; the top ten take roughly 5%. Sample: peripheral blood. All receptors derive from a woman in her seventies with active or convalescent COVID-19.

The chain joins TRBV5-1 to TRBJ2-1, with 7 positions matching TRBD2. The CDR3 covers 14 residues. Trimming cost V 5 bases and J 2 bases; bases outside gene matches: 4. Germline assignment: CDR1 SGHRS and CDR2 YFSETQ. In DNA form, the CDR3 reads TGCGCCAGCAGTCGCGGGGGAACCTACAATGAGCAGTTCTTC. It translates to CASSRGGTYNEQFF.

The chain employs TRBV7-6 and TRBJ2-1, with 9 nucleotides matching TRBD2. Trimming at V came to 5 bases and at J to 5 bases, leaving 7 bases not matched to a gene. This CDR3 is built from 15 residues. CDR1 and CDR2 from the germline V gene are SGHVS and FNYEAQ. The CDR3, as DNA: TGTGCCAGCAGCCAGGGGCTAGCGGGACACAATGAGCAGTTCTTC. Protein product: CASSQGLAGHNEQFF.

V usage is TRBV24-1 and J usage is TRBJ1-1; the D is unclear. The CDR3 has 14 amino acids. V gave up 9 bases and J gave up 7 bases, with 20 bases separating them. In germline, CDR1 is KGHDR, CDR2 SFDVKD. The CDR3 DNA follows: TGTGCCACCGTCCACCCCCCACGTAACTTTGAAGCTTTCTTT. It yields the protein CATVHPPRNFEAFF.

In its sample, this clone was seen once. This chain joins TRBV7-2 and TRBJ1-2, with D hard to call. The CDR3 is made up of 13 amino acids. Germline V lookup: CDR1 SGHTA, CDR2 FQGNSA. V lost 5 bases and J lost 4, with 11 bases in between. The CDR3 coding sequence is TGTGCCAGCAGCACCTCACCTAGCTATGGCTACACCTTC. Encoded protein: CASSTSPSYGYTF.

This chain connects TRBV3-1 (or the pseudogene TRBV3-2) to TRBJ2-1; no clear D. The CDR3 is 11 residues long. Germline CDR1 is LGHDT and CDR2 is YNNKEL (reference sequence). V lost 4 bases and J 7 bases, leaving 5 bases between the germline ends. The CDR3 is CASSRSNEQFF. The CDR3 DNA reads TGTGCCAGCAGCCGTTCAAATGAGCAGTTCTTC.

This clone was seen a handful of times. The rearrangement links TRBV3-1 (or the pseudogene TRBV3-2) to TRBJ2-1; 8 nucleotides align to TRBD2. V was clipped by 0 bases and J by 2 bases; unmatched bases: 6. The CDR3 has 17 residues. Germline CDR1 and CDR2: LGHDT and YNNKEL (reference sequence). The DNA of the CDR3 is TGTGCCAGCAGCCAAGATTTAGCGGGGATCACCTACAATGAGCAGTTCTTC. Translated, it gives CASSQDLAGITYNEQFF.

The chain carries TRBV28 and TRBJ2-7; possibly TRBD1 for D (6 bases). The CDR3 length is 14 residues. The V end lost 2 bases, the J end lost 2 bases, and 10 bases lay between the germline ends. Germline V gives CDR1 MDHEN, CDR2 SYDVKM. The CDR3 coding sequence is TGTGCCAGCAGTTTACCCCGGGACACCTACGAGCAGTACTTC. This codes for CASSLPRDTYEQYF. The full variable domain, its missing parts supplied by reference TRBV28 and TRBJ2-7, is DVKVTQSSRYLVKRTGEKVFLECVQDMDHENMFWYRQDPGLGLRLIYFSYDVKMKEKGDIPEGYSVSREKKERFSLILESASTNQTSMYLCASSLPRDTYEQYFGPGTRLTVT.

This clone was detected once. This sequence joins TRBV7-8 and TRBJ2-2; a weak D match, TRBD1 (6 bases). Germline V gives CDR1 SGHVS, CDR2 FQNEAQ. The CDR3 runs 16 residues. Trimming stripped 0 bases from V and 5 bases from J, with 13 bases between. The DNA for the CDR3 is TGTGCCAGCAGCTTAGCGGCAGGGGTAGGGACCGGGGAGCTGTTTTTT. Translated: CASSLAAGVGTGELFF.

This clone was picked up one time. CDR3 sequence: CASSPLQGGIEKLFF. The CDR3 region has the DNA TGTGCCAGCAGCCCATTACAGGGAGGGATTGAAAAACTGTTTTTT. The genes are TRBV9 and TRBJ1-4; TRBD1 is a possible D gene (6 bases). The CDR3 consists of 15 residues. V lost 4 bases and J 7 bases, leaving 17 bases between the germline ends. CDR1 and CDR2 (germline): SGDLS, YYNGEE.

The chain joins TRBV5-1 to TRBJ2-7; TRBD2 might be the D (6 bases). The CDR3 contains 15 residues. Germline V lookup: CDR1 SGHRS, CDR2 YFSETQ. Trimming took 0 bases from V and 2 from J, leaving 12 bases between them. The CDR3, as DNA: TGCGCCAGCAGCTTGGGCTTTAGCGGAGCCTACGAGCAGTACTTC. The encoded protein is CASSLGFSGAYEQYF.

The J gene is TRBJ1-2, the V gene TRBV4-2, with D hard to call. The CDR3 has 17 residues. Germline CDR1 LGHNA, CDR2 YNFKEQ. V lost 0 bases and J lost 3, with 17 bases in between. CDR3 sequence (DNA): TGTGCCAGCAGCCAAGATACAGCGGCAGAAGGGTACTATGGCTACACCTTC. It translates to CASSQDTAAEGYYGYTF.

The V call is TRBV21-1, the J call TRBJ2-7; TRBD2, as called in the table, went unchecked against the DNA. TRBV21-1 is a pseudogene segment. CDR3 length equals 15 residues. Here the CDR3 reads CASTGSRMRTYEQYF. CDR3 in DNA: TGTGCCAGCACCGGCAGTCGCATGAGGACCTACGAGCAGTACTTC.

The chain couples TRBV28 to TRBJ2-7; a possible D gene is TRBD2 (5 bases). Germline V gives CDR1 MDHEN, CDR2 SYDVKM. The CDR3 spans 14 residues. Trimming pared 10 bases from V and 3 bases from J, leaving 19 bases between. CDR3 amino acids: CATSRVRVSYEQYF. The CDR3 nucleotides read TGTGCCACTTCCCGGGTGAGGGTGAGCTACGAGCAGTACTTC.

This chain connects TRBV28 to TRBJ2-5, with a weak D call TRBD2 (6 bases). The CDR3 is 16 amino acids. CDR1 MDHEN and CDR2 SYDVKM come from the germline V gene. V gave up 1 base and J gave up 6 bases, with 18 bases separating them. The CDR3 DNA reads TGTGCCAGCAGTTTATCCGCGGGGCCCCGGGGGAAGACCCAGTACTTC. Translating gives CASSLSAGPRGKTQYF.

V gene TRBV4-2 combines with J gene TRBJ1-4; no firm D call. The V and J ends lost 4 bases and 6 bases respectively, with 18 bases between them. Germline V CDR1 and CDR2: LGHNA, YNFKEQ. CDR3 length: 16 amino acids. CDR3 sequence (DNA): TGTGCCAGCAGCCCCCTCGTTACGGGGTTCGATGAAAAACTGTTTTTT. This gives the protein CASSPLVTGFDEKLFF.

In this sample, this clone turned up a few times. The gene calls are TRBV6-5 and TRBJ1-6, with D hard to call. The ends were cut back, 7 bases at V and 9 bases at J, with 16 bases in the middle. Germline V gene data show CDR1 as MNHEY and CDR2 as SVGAGI. This CDR3 region has 14 residues. The CDR3 DNA is TGTGCCAGCACCGAGGGCGGTGGGATTTCACCCCTCCACTTT. This encodes CASTEGGGISPLHF.

The chain recombines TRBV29-1 with TRBJ2-2, with TRBD1 matching 7 bases. CDR1 is SQVTM and CDR2 is ANQGSEA in the germline V gene. J was trimmed by 0 bases and V by 4 bases; bases with no gene match: 2. This CDR3 contains 14 residues. The CDR3 here is CSVGGQANTGELFF. CDR3 DNA: TGCAGCGTTGGTGGACAGGCGAACACCGGGGAGCTGTTTTTT.

This chain connects TRBV4-1 to TRBJ2-1, with D perhaps matching TRBD2 (6 bases). Per the germline V gene, CDR1 is MGHRA and CDR2 is YSYEKL. V dropped 8 bases and J dropped 0 bases, with 11 bases sitting between them. CDR3 length equals 14 residues. CDR3 amino acids: CASRQTSSYNEQFF. The CDR3 nucleotides are TGCGCCAGCCGACAGACTAGCTCCTACAATGAGCAGTTCTTC.